This T cell receptor beta chain was obtained from a study of blood T cell repertoires in COVID-19. About the research overall: Some COVID-19 samples were acute and others convalescent; all came from the United States, Italy and Spain.

Clones were read by immunoSEQ multiplex PCR, and TCRdb kept only the in-frame ones, dropping some. The sample yields roughly 150,000 clones, approximately 82% seen once. Material: peripheral blood. The clonotype was recovered from a man in his 60s who had recovered from COVID-19.

The CDR3 DNA is TGTGCCAGCAGTTGGGCCACCGCGAACACTGAAGCTTTCTTT. This translates into CASSWATANTEAFF. The chain is built from TRBV6-2 or TRBV6-3 and TRBJ1-1, with D hard to call. The CDR3 spans 14 residues. From germline, CDR1 is MNHEY and CDR2 SVGEGT. The ends were cut back, 4 bases at V and 1 base at J, with 10 bases in the middle.